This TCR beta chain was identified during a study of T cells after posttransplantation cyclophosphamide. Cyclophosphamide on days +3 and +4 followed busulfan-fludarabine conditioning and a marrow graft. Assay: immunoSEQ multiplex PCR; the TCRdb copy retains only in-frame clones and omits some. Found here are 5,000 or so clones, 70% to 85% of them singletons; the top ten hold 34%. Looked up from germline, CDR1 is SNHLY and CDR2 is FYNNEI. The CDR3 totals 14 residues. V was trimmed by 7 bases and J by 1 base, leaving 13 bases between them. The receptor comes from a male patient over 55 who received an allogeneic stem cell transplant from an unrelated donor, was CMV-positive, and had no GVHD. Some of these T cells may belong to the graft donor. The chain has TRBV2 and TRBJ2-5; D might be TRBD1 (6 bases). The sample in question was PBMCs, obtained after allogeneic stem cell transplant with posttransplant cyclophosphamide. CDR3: CASKRDTSQETQYF. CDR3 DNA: TGTGCCAGCAAACGGGACACATCCCAAGAGACCCAGTACTTC.